The clone carrying this TCR beta chain occurred a few times. TCRdb's table, derived via immunoSEQ multiplex PCR, lists solely in-frame clones and lacks some. The data contain 300,000 to 450,000 clones, approximately 81% of them seen just once; the ten biggest clones take up roughly 3.7%. The data derive from a study of blood T cell repertoires in COVID-19. This CDR3 has 16 residues. Germline values: CDR1 LNHDA, CDR2 SQIVND (reference sequence). The V segment lost 4 bases and the J segment 7 bases; nucleotides outside the gene matches: 9. The TCR comes from a woman under 30 with acute or convalescent COVID-19. The specimen was peripheral blood. The chain links TRBV19 to TRBJ2-2; 10 positions match TRBD1. The CDR3 coding sequence is TGTGCCAGTAGTACGCGCTTTGGGACAGGGGACGGGGAGCTGTTTTTT. The encoded protein is CASSTRFGTGDGELFF.